The 15 T cell receptor beta chains below come from one sample, sequenced in a study of T cell responses to AZD1222 COVID-19 vaccine. Assay: immunoSEQ multiplex PCR; the TCRdb copy retains only in-frame clones and omits some. Counted here are 110,000 to 150,000 clones, 80% to 90% occurring once; the ten biggest clones make up approximately 8%. The starting material was peripheral blood, obtained on day 0 of AZD1222 vaccination. All receptors come from an adult in good health.

The chain has TRBV2 and TRBJ2-1; D is unresolved. The CDR3 runs 14 residues. The V gene lost 3 bases and the J gene lost 0 bases, with 6 bases spanning the gap. Looked up from germline, CDR1 is SNHLY and CDR2 is FYNNEI. CDR3 nucleotides: TGTGCCAGCAGTGACGACGGCTCCTACAATGAGCAGTTCTTC. Translating gives CASSDDGSYNEQFF.

The chain uses TRBV7-8 and TRBJ1-3; 10 bases map to TRBD1. This CDR3 has 16 residues. V dropped 4 bases and J dropped 2; count of bases not matched to a gene: 5. Germline V CDR1 and CDR2: SGHVS, FQNEAQ. The CDR3, as DNA: TGTGCCAGCAGCTCCCTCGGACAGGGGGCTGGAAACACCATATATTTT. Translation: CASSSLGQGAGNTIYF.

The chain links TRBV2 to TRBJ2-1; 11 bases are shared with TRBD2. The germline V gene encodes CDR1 SNHLY and CDR2 FYNNEI. The CDR3 is 15 amino acids. V was clipped by 4 bases and J by 7 bases; unmatched bases: 6. CDR3 sequence (DNA): TGTGCCAGCAGTGCGCCTAGCGGGGGGCGGAATGAGCAGTTCTTC. This codes for CASSAPSGGRNEQFF. The full variable domain, completed using reference TRBV2 and TRBJ2-1, is EPEVTQTPSHQVTQMGQEVILRCVPISNHLYFYWYRQILGQKVEFLVSFYNNEISEKSEIFDDQFSVERPDGSNFTLKIRSTKLEDSAMYFCASSAPSGGRNEQFFGPGTRLTVL.

This clone was detected a few times. The gene calls are TRBV9 and TRBJ2-1; 10 positions agree with TRBD2. CDR3 length: 15 residues. Trimming at V came to 4 bases and at J to 5 bases, leaving 6 bases not matched to a gene. Germline V gene data show CDR1 as SGDLS and CDR2 as YYNGEE. The CDR3 bases are TGTGCCAGCAGCCTTCGGACTAGCGGACACAATGAGCAGTTCTTC. Encoded protein: CASSLRTSGHNEQFF.

The chain couples TRBV7-2 to TRBJ1-1; 10 nucleotides line up with TRBD1. From germline, CDR1 is SGHTA and CDR2 FQGNSA. Trimming at V came to 5 bases and at J to 11 bases, leaving 8 bases not matched to a gene. The CDR3 has 13 residues. In DNA form, the CDR3 reads TGTGCCAGCAGCGATGGGACAGGGGTATTGGCTTTCTTT. This gives the protein CASSDGTGVLAFF.

The rearrangement links TRBV21-1 to TRBJ2-1; TRBD2, the D gene given by the table, was not confirmed from the DNA. TRBV21-1 is a pseudogene locus. This CDR3 has 16 residues. The CDR3 nucleotides are TGTGCCAGCAGCAAGGGACTAGCGGGAGGTTACGATGAGCAGTTCTTC. Translating gives CASSKGLAGGYDEQFF.

The count of this clone is one. The chain combines TRBV18 with TRBJ1-2; D is perhaps TRBD1 (5 bases). The CDR3 totals 13 residues. Germline lookup yields CDR1 KGHSH and CDR2 LQKENI. V lost 5 bases, J lost 4 bases, and 11 bases lay in between. CDR3 bases: TGTGCCAGCTCATATGACAGTTCCTATGGCTACACCTTC. Translated: CASSYDSSYGYTF.

The genes are TRBV5-1 and TRBJ2-7; tentative D call: TRBD2 (7 bases). The CDR3 totals 15 residues. Between the trimmed V and J ends, which lost 0 bases and 1 base, there was a span of 11 bases. CDR1 and CDR2 from the germline V gene are SGHRS and YFSETQ. This chain's CDR3 is CASSLEEGGSYEQYF. As DNA, the CDR3 is TGCGCCAGCAGCTTGGAAGAGGGGGGGTCCTACGAGCAGTACTTC.

This clone has a single count. This sequence joins TRBV27 and TRBJ2-1; D gene uncertain. CDR3 length: 13 amino acids. Looked up from germline, CDR1 is MNHEY and CDR2 is SMNVEV (reference sequence). V shed 4 bases and J shed 5 bases, with 9 bases lying between them. The CDR3 protein is CASSSGTHNEQFF. DNA for the CDR3: TGTGCCAGCAGTTCTGGCACCCACAATGAGCAGTTCTTC.

V and J are TRBV19 and TRBJ2-1; D gene uncertain. Trimming cost V 7 bases and J 4 bases, with 17 bases left between them. Germline V lookup: CDR1 LNHDA, CDR2 SQIVND (reference sequence). The length of the CDR3 is 15 residues. CDR3 DNA: TGTGCCAGTACCCGACTCGAGAGAGGATACAATGAGCAGTTCTTC. Translation gives CASTRLERGYNEQFF. Supplemented by reference TRBV19 and TRBJ2-1, the full variable domain reads DGGITQSPKYLFRKEGQNVTLSCEQNLNHDAMYWYRQDPGQGLRLIYYSQIVNDFQKGDIAEGYSVSREKKESFPLTVTSAQKNPTAFYLCASTRLERGYNEQFFGPGTRLTVL.

V usage is TRBV9 and J usage is TRBJ1-2, with a weak D call TRBD1 (6 bases). Looked up from germline, CDR1 is SGDLS and CDR2 is YYNGEE. Deletions cut 4 bases from V and 5 bases from J, with 18 bases between. This CDR3 is built from 15 residues. The CDR3 DNA reads as TGTGCCAGCAGCCAAATGATGACAGGCGGTTATGGCTACACCTTC. Residues: CASSQMMTGGYGYTF.

The gene calls are TRBV13 and TRBJ1-3, with D unclear. CDR3 length: 13 residues. CDR1 is PRHDT, CDR2 FYEKMQ, per germline (reference sequence). V was clipped by 3 bases and J by 4 bases, with 7 bases between them. Written as DNA, the CDR3 is TGTGCCAGCAGCTTGGTTCGGGGAAACACCATATATTTT. Protein product: CASSLVRGNTIYF.

The chain links TRBV11-2 to TRBJ2-7; D is possibly TRBD1 (8 bases). CDR1 and CDR2 (germline): SGHAT, FQNNGV. CDR3 length: 15 amino acids. Trimming took 3 bases from V and 2 from J, leaving 14 bases between them. The CDR3 loop is CASSFDRGGTYEQYF. CDR3 in DNA: TGTGCCAGCAGCTTCGACAGGGGAGGGACCTACGAGCAGTACTTC.

The CDR3 loop reads CASSPITGTQETQYF. The DNA for the CDR3 is TGTGCCAGCTCACCAATAACAGGGACCCAAGAGACCCAGTACTTC. V is TRBV18 and J is TRBJ2-5; D may be TRBD1 (6 bases). The CDR3 is made up of 15 amino acids. V shed 2 bases and J shed 1 base, with 11 bases lying between them. The germline gives CDR1 KGHSH, CDR2 LQKENI.

V and J are TRBV4-2 and TRBJ1-1, with 10 nucleotides matching TRBD1. The CDR3 sequence is 15 residues long. Trimming took 1 base from V and 7 from J; bases not matched to a gene: 6. Germline CDR1 is LGHNA and CDR2 is YNFKEQ. This chain's CDR3 is CASSQASGQGFEAFF. The CDR3 coding sequence is TGTGCCAGCAGCCAAGCCTCGGGACAGGGGTTTGAAGCTTTCTTT.